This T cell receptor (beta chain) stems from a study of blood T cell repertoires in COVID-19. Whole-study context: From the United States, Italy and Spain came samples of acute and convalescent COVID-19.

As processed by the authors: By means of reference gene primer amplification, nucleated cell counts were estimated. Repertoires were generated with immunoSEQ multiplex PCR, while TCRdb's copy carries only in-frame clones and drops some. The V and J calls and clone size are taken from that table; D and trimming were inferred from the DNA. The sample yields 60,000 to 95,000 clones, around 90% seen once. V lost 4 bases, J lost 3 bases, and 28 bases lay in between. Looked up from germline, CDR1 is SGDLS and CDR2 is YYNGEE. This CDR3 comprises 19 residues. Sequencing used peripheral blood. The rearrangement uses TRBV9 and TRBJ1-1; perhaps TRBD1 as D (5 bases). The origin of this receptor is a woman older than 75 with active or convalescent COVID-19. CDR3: CASSLLQWGDPGHDTEAFF. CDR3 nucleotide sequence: TGTGCCAGCAGCCTCCTTCAATGGGGGGACCCCGGGCATGACACTGAAGCTTTCTTT.